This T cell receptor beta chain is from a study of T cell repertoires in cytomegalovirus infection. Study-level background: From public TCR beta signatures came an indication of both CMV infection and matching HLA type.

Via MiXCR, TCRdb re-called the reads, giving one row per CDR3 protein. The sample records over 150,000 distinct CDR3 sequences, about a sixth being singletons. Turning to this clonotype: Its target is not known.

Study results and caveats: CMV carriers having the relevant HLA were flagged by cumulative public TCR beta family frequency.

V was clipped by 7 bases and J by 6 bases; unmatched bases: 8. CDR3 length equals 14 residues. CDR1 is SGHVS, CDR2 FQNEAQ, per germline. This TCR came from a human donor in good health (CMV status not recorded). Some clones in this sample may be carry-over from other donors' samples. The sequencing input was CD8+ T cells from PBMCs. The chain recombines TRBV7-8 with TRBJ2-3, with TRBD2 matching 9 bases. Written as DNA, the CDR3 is TGTGCCAGCACCGTTAGCGGGGGCCCGGATACGCAGTATTTT. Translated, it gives CASTVSGGPDTQYF.